The 14 T cell receptor beta chains below come from one sample, sequenced in a study of T cell responses to AZD1222 COVID-19 vaccine. Libraries were prepared by immunoSEQ multiplex PCR; TCRdb keeps only in-frame clonotypes and omits some of them. The sample lists around 170,000 clones, about nine tenths occurring once. Sequencing used peripheral blood, obtained on day 0 of AZD1222 vaccination. The receptors originated from an adult in good health.

V and J are TRBV23-1 and TRBJ1-6; 7 bases align to TRBD1. TRBV23-1 is labeled an ORF, and its function is uncertain. With 4 bases clipped from V and 0 bases from J, the junction kept 18 bases outside the gene matches. This CDR3 is built from 21 residues. The CDR3 is CASSPDVPGQTKISYNSPLHF. In DNA form, the CDR3 reads TGCGCCAGCAGTCCAGACGTCCCGGGACAGACAAAAATCTCCTATAATTCACCCCTCCACTTT.

The V and J genes are TRBV11-3 and TRBJ1-2; the D gene is possibly TRBD1 (6 bases). CDR1 is SGHNT and CDR2 is YENEEA in the germline V gene. V shed 2 bases and J shed 8 bases, with 12 bases lying between them. The CDR3 runs 13 residues. CDR3 amino acids: CASSLPTGSGYTF. CDR3 DNA sequence: TGTGCCAGCAGCTTACCAACAGGGTCGGGCTACACCTTC.

The chain employs TRBV24-1 and TRBJ2-7; perhaps TRBD1 as D (5 bases). CDR3 length: 16 amino acids. CDR1 is KGHDR, CDR2 SFDVKD, per germline. Trimming removed 2 bases from V and 0 bases from J, with 13 bases in between. CDR3 loop: CATSDSSQEISYEQYF. CDR3 coding DNA: TGTGCCACCAGTGATTCCTCACAGGAGATCTCCTACGAGCAGTACTTC.

The V call is TRBV9, the J call TRBJ2-3; D is unclear. The CDR3 extends over 12 amino acids. Germline loops: CDR1 SGDLS, CDR2 YYNGEE. The V and J ends lost 0 bases and 3 bases respectively, with 2 bases between them. CDR3 sequence (DNA): TGTGCCAGCAGCGTAGATACAGATACGCAGTATTTT. Translation: CASSVDTDTQYF.

V and J are TRBV2 and TRBJ1-6, with D unresolved. The CDR3 extends over 14 amino acids. Germline-derived CDR1 and CDR2 are SNHLY and FYNNEI. Trimming removed 5 bases at V and 0 bases at J, with 5 bases between. The CDR3 reads CASSRSSYNSPLHF. Here the CDR3 DNA reads TGTGCCAGCAGTCGCAGCTCCTATAATTCACCCCTCCACTTT.

This clone appeared a single time. The chain links TRBV7-9 to TRBJ1-1; possible D gene TRBD1, 6 bases. Germline assignment: CDR1 SEHNR and CDR2 FQNEAQ (reference sequence). V lost 0 bases, J lost 6 bases, and 11 bases lay in between. This CDR3 spans 14 amino acids. CDR3 in amino acids: CASSLATGTSEAFF. The CDR3 DNA follows: TGTGCCAGCAGCTTAGCTACAGGGACGTCTGAAGCTTTCTTT.

This chain links TRBV5-8 with TRBJ1-1; no clear D gene. Trimming pared 2 bases from V and 1 base from J, leaving 6 bases between. Germline V gene lookup returns CDR1 SGHTS and CDR2 YDEGEE. CDR3 size: 13 residues. CDR3 sequence reads: CASSLNRNTEAFF. DNA for the CDR3: TGTGCCAGCAGCTTAAATCGGAACACTGAAGCTTTCTTT.

In this sample, this clone turned up once. The rearrangement links TRBV7-9 to TRBJ2-3, with D possibly being TRBD2 (5 bases). V was pared by 0 bases and J by 2 bases, with 12 bases between. Per germline, CDR1 SEHNR and CDR2 FQNEAQ (reference sequence). The CDR3 covers 16 residues. This CDR3 reads CASSLAFGLPTDTQYF. The CDR3 nucleotides are TGTGCCAGCAGCTTAGCGTTTGGACTGCCCACAGATACGCAGTATTTT.

The sample holds one count of this clone. The CDR3 region has the DNA TGTGCCAGCGGTGGCCAAATGAACACTGAAGCTTTCTTT. It codes for CASGGQMNTEAFF. The V and J genes are TRBV12-3 or TRBV12-4 and TRBJ1-1; D remains unclear. V lost 8 bases to trimming and J lost 0 bases, with 10 bases between them. This CDR3 comprises 13 residues.

The chain links TRBV11-2 to TRBJ2-7; 7 nucleotides agree with TRBD1. Germline lookup yields CDR1 SGHAT and CDR2 FQNNGV. Germline trimming cut 2 bases from V and 6 bases from J; bases unmatched to any gene: 4. The CDR3 has 13 residues. The CDR3 here is CASSLRRGREQYF. The CDR3 DNA sequence: TGTGCCAGCAGCTTAAGAAGGGGGCGCGAGCAGTACTTC.

This chain uses TRBV6-5 with TRBJ2-7; D possibly matches TRBD1 or TRBD2 (6 bases each). CDR3 length: 15 residues. The V end lost 9 bases, the J end lost 0 bases, and 18 bases lay between the germline ends. Germline CDR1 reads MNHEY; CDR2 reads SVGAGI. The CDR3 DNA follows: TGTGCCAGTAAATCTCCGGGGGCTCTCTCCTACGAGCAGTACTTC. Translating it yields CASKSPGALSYEQYF.

Concerning this clone: The junction departs from germline at one end; a sequencing error may be responsible. The J gene is TRBJ2-5, the V gene TRBV7-7, with 8 bases that match TRBD1. The CDR3 loop spans 17 amino acids. The germline V gene encodes CDR1 SSHAT and CDR2 FNYEAQ (reference sequence). This chain's CDR3 is CASSLNPTGGIQETQYF. The CDR3 DNA reads TGTGCTAGCAGCCTCAACCCTACAGGGGGGATCCAAGAGACCCAGTACTTC.

The genes are TRBV14 and TRBJ1-2; 8 bases are shared with TRBD1. CDR3 length equals 15 residues. V gave up 0 bases and J gave up 8 bases; unmatched junction bases: 8. Germline-derived CDR1 and CDR2 are SGHDN and FVKESK. The CDR3 nucleotides are TGTGCCAGCAGCCAAGATAGGACAGGGTTAATGGGCTACACCTTC. It codes for CASSQDRTGLMGYTF.

This sequence joins TRBV28 and TRBJ1-2; TRBD1 might be the D (6 bases). Trimming shortened V by 6 bases and J by 4 bases, and 18 bases separated the two germline ends. CDR1 is MDHEN, CDR2 SYDVKM, per germline. CDR3 length: 15 residues. In DNA form, the CDR3 reads TGTGCCAGCAGATTCCCAGGGGCGAGTACCTATGGCTACACCTTC. Amino acids: CASRFPGASTYGYTF.